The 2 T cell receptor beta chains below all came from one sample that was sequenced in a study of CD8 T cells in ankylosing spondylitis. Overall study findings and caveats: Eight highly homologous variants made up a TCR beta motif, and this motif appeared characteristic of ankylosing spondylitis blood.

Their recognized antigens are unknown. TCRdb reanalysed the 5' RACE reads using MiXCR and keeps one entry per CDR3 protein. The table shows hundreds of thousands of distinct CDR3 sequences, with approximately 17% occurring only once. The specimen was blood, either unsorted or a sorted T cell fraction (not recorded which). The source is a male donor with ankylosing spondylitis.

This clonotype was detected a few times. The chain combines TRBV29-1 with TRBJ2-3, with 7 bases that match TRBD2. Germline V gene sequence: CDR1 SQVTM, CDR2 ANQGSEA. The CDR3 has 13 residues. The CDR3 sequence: CSLRGVGTDTQYF. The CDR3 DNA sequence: TGCAGTCTCCGGGGGGTAGGAACAGATACGCAGTATTTT.

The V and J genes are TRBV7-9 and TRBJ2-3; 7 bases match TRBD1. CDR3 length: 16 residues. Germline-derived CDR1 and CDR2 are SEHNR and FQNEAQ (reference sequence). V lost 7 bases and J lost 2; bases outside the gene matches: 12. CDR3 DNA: TGTGCCAGCACTCTGGACAGGAACTTATACACAGATACGCAGTATTTT. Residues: CASTLDRNLYTDTQYF.